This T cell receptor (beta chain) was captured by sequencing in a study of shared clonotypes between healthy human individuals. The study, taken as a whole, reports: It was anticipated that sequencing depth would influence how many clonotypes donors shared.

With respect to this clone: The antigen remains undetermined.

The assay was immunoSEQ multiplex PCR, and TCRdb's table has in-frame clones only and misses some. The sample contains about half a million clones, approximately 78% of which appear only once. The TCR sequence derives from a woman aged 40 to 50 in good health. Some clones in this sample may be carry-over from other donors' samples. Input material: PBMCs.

CDR3 DNA: TGTGCCAGCAGCCCTCCAGCGAACACCGGGGAGCTGTTTTTT. Translated, it gives CASSPPANTGELFF. The V and J genes are TRBV7-9 and TRBJ2-2; D remains unclear. V dropped 5 bases and J dropped 0 bases, with 7 bases sitting between them. The length of the CDR3 is 14 residues. The germline gives CDR1 SEHNR, CDR2 FQNEAQ (reference sequence). The whole variable domain, filled in from reference TRBV7-9 and TRBJ2-2, reads DTGVSQNPRHKITKRGQNVTFRCDPISEHNRLYWYRQTLGQGPEFLTYFQNEAQLEKSRLLSDRFSAERPKGSFSTLEIQRTEQGDSAMYLCASSPPANTGELFFGEGSRLTVL.